The TCR beta chain under discussion was sequenced for a study of siplizumab effects on memory and regulatory T cells. This clone came up a few times. Antigen: not known. Study-level findings and limits: Naive T cells, seemingly more diverse than memory cells, seemed major alloresponse contributors. A significant reduction in alloreactive sequences traceable to unstimulated CD4+ memory cells was produced by siplizumab.

Data came from immunoSEQ multiplex PCR; TCRdb stores just in-frame clones and leaves some out. The sample includes about 50,000 clones, roughly 84% of them seen just once. The germline CDR1 and CDR2 sequences are LNHDA and SQIVND (reference sequence). The CDR3 loop spans 14 amino acids. V was cut by 0 bases and J by 1 base, with 6 bases left in between. The TCR was taken from a human donor in good health. The chain employs TRBV19 and TRBJ1-1; D remains unclear. The sequencing sample was made of naive CD8+ T cells sorted from blood. The CDR3 loop is CASSIDSPNTEAFF. The DNA of the CDR3 is TGTGCCAGTAGTATAGACAGTCCGAACACTGAAGCTTTCTTT.